This T cell receptor (beta chain) was recorded in a study of pediatric ulcerative colitis. Germline V lookup: CDR1 LGHNA, CDR2 YSLEER. The length of the CDR3 is 12 residues. The V end was cut by 3 bases, the J end by 8 bases, with 10 bases between. Sequencing depth was up to 500,000 reads per sample. The repertoire was sequenced with immunoSEQ multiplex PCR; TCRdb's copy has only in-frame clones and lacks some. This table holds 32,000 or so clones, 82% found once. At colonoscopy, a blood sample was also collected. Sequenced: blood. The J gene is TRBJ1-2, the V gene TRBV4-3, with D unresolved. This clonotype was sampled from a boy younger than 18 with severe ulcerative colitis. The DNA for the CDR3 is TGCGCCAGCAGCCATGTCTCGAGGGGCTACACCTTC. Encoded protein: CASSHVSRGYTF.